Listed below are T cell receptor beta chains from one sample, sequenced in a study of T cell repertoires in cytomegalovirus infection. TCRdb re-called the reads with MiXCR, one entry per CDR3 protein. Among some 230,000 distinct CDR3 sequences, 22% were seen once, and the ten largest hold approximately 18%. Sample: CD8+ T cells from PBMCs. The receptors were sampled from a human donor in good health (CMV status not recorded). Some clones in this sample may be carry-over from other donors' samples. Each CDR3 is given with its conserved first and last residue. The D gene is left open where the match is weak. Size is stated for part of the rows, as once, few or many counts, or as a class when the clone is expanded.

V: TRBV19
D: NA
size: NA
J: TRBJ1-1
DNA: TGTGCCAGTACCCCAATATTCTCCGGGACTGCCATGAACACTGAAGCTTTCTTT
CDR3: CASTPIFSGTAMNTEAFF

V: TRBV27
D: NA
size: NA
J: TRBJ1-3
DNA: TGTGCCAGCAGTCATCCGGGGAAAACGTTAGCCGGAAACACCATATATTTT
CDR3: CASSHPGKTLAGNTIYF

V: TRBV12-3/TRBV12-4
D: NA
size: many
J: TRBJ1-5
DNA: TGTGCCAGCAGTTTTCTGGACAACAATCAGCCCCAGCATTTT
CDR3: CASSFLDNNQPQHF

V: TRBV29-1
D: TRBD2
size: NA
J: TRBJ2-3
DNA: TGCAGCGTCGGGGGGGGGCGCGCCACAGATACGCAGTATTTT
CDR3: CSVGGGRATDTQYF

V: TRBV20-1
D: NA
size: NA
J: TRBJ2-1
DNA: TGCAGTGCTAGAGATCTTGGTGAGCAGTTCTTC
CDR3: CSARDLGEQFF

V: TRBV7-2
D: NA
size: many
J: TRBJ2-7
DNA: TGTGCCAGCAGCCCCTCGAGCTCCTACGAGCAGTACTTC
CDR3: CASSPSSSYEQYF

V: TRBV27
D: TRBD2
size: NA
J: TRBJ2-3
DNA: TGTGCCAGCAGTGGGGGGGGTCTAGCGGGTGATACGCAGTATTTT
CDR3: CASSGGGLAGDTQYF

V: TRBV28
D: NA
size: NA
J: TRBJ1-6
DNA: TGTGCCAGCAGACCTCTGTACTATAATTCACCCCTCCACTTT
CDR3: CASRPLYYNSPLHF

V: TRBV12-3/TRBV12-4
D: NA
size: few
J: TRBJ2-6
DNA: TGTGCCAGCAGTTCGGGGGCGTCTGGGGCCAACGTCCTGACTTTC
CDR3: CASSSGASGANVLTF

V: TRBV19
D: TRBD1
size: few
J: TRBJ1-2
DNA: TGTGCCAGTAGACAGGGGCACTATGGCTACACCTTC
CDR3: CASRQGHYGYTF

V: TRBV28
D: NA
size: NA
J: TRBJ2-7
DNA: TGTGCCAGCAGTTTTCAGGCAGGGGCCTACGAGCAGTACTTC
CDR3: CASSFQAGAYEQYF

V: TRBV7-4
D: NA
size: NA
J: TRBJ2-7
DNA: TGTGCCAGCAGCCCTGGGACGCAGGAGCAGTACTTC
CDR3: CASSPGTQEQYF

V: TRBV9
D: TRBD1
size: NA
J: TRBJ2-5
DNA: TGTGCCAGCAGCGGACAGGGTACATTCGAGACCCAGTACTTC
CDR3: CASSGQGTFETQYF

V: TRBV12-3/TRBV12-4
D: TRBD1
size: NA
J: TRBJ2-5
DNA: TGTGCCAGCAGGCCGCCGACAGGGATGGAGGAGACCCAGTACTTC
CDR3: CASRPPTGMEETQYF

V: TRBV11-3
D: NA
size: NA
J: TRBJ2-1
DNA: TGTGCCAGCAGCCCACGCGGGACATTTAACAATGAGCAGTTCTTC
CDR3: CASSPRGTFNNEQFF

V: TRBV9
D: TRBD1
size: few
J: TRBJ2-1
DNA: TGTGCCAGCAGCGCCGGGACAGGGCTTAATGAGCAGTTCTTC
CDR3: CASSAGTGLNEQFF

V: TRBV9
D: NA
size: NA
J: TRBJ2-7
DNA: TGTGCCAGCAGCCCCCTCGGATCAGGGGTTTACGAGCAGTACTTC
CDR3: CASSPLGSGVYEQYF

V: TRBV28
D: TRBD2
size: few
J: TRBJ2-3
DNA: TGTGCCAGCAGTCAGACGCGGGGGGGAGACACAGATACGCAGTATTTT
CDR3: CASSQTRGGDTDTQYF

V: TRBV28
D: TRBD1
size: few
J: TRBJ2-1
DNA: TGTGCCAGCAGGGACAGGGGAAGGGGCGATGAGCAGTTCTTC
CDR3: CASRDRGRGDEQFF

V: TRBV6-2/TRBV6-3
D: TRBD1
size: NA
J: TRBJ2-7
DNA: TGTGCCAGCAGTTCCGGGACAGGGGACGAGCAGTACTTC
CDR3: CASSSGTGDEQYF

V: TRBV19
D: TRBD1
size: NA
J: TRBJ1-1
DNA: TGTGCCAGTAGTGCCCCGACAGGGGCGAGCACTGAAGCTTTCTTT
CDR3: CASSAPTGASTEAFF

V: TRBV29-1
D: TRBD1
size: many
J: TRBJ2-3
DNA: TGCAGCGTTGAACCCCGACAGGGGGTTTTCACAGATACGCAGTATTTT
CDR3: CSVEPRQGVFTDTQYF

V: TRBV29-1
D: NA
size: few
J: TRBJ2-1
DNA: TGCAGCGTTGGTCGGAACAATGAGCAGTTCTTC
CDR3: CSVGRNNEQFF

V: TRBV20-1
D: NA
size: NA
J: TRBJ1-6
DNA: TGCAGTGCTAGAGCGGGCGGGGATTCACCCCTCCACTTT
CDR3: CSARAGGDSPLHF

V: TRBV2
D: TRBD1
size: NA
J: TRBJ1-5
DNA: TGTGCCAGCAGTGACCTTGGACAGGGGGGCGATCAGCCCCAGCATTTT
CDR3: CASSDLGQGGDQPQHF

V: TRBV6-4
D: NA
size: few
J: TRBJ2-1
DNA: TGTGCCAGCAGTGAAGTTCCACGGATGAATGAGCAGTTCTTC
CDR3: CASSEVPRMNEQFF